These 14 T cell receptor beta chains were all obtained from the same sample, sequenced in a study of regulatory T cells in long-lasting Graves disease. Noted time point: persistent/refractory GD, antithyroid drugs over 5 years with positive TRAb. The TCR library was made from RNA that had been extracted from PBMCs in TRIzol. Construction of the TCR beta libraries employed iRepertoire HTBI primers in conjunction with Arm-PCR of CDR3 regions. TCRdb used MiXCR to reprocess the multiplex PCR reads, holding one entry per CDR3 protein. In the table there are hundreds of thousands of distinct CDR3 sequences, approximately 29% of which are singletons. The material sequenced was peripheral blood mononuclear cells (PBMCs), taken when the disease was refractory, from a patient treated with antithyroid drugs. The origin of the receptors is a female donor with Graves disease.

This clonotype was recorded once. As DNA, the CDR3 is TGTGCCAGCAGTCGCGGACTAGCGGCTAGCACAGATACGCAGTATTTT. Its translation: CASSRGLAASTDTQYF. V and J are TRBV7-3 and TRBJ2-3; 10 positions agree with TRBD2. Losses at the gene ends were 6 bases for V and 0 bases for J; bases not matched to a gene: 6. The CDR3 runs to 16 residues. Germline values: CDR1 SGHTA, CDR2 FQGTGA. The full variable domain, its missing parts supplied by reference TRBV7-3 and TRBJ2-3, is GAGVSQTPSNKVTEKGKYVELRCDPISGHTALYWYRQSLGQGPEFLIYFQGTGAADDSGLPNDRFFAVRPEGSVSTLKIQRTERGDSAVYLCASSRGLAASTDTQYFGPGTRLTVL.

The table lists this clonotype with many counts. The rearrangement links TRBV20-1 to TRBJ2-5; D perhaps matches TRBD2 (6 bases). Deletions cut 6 bases from V and 5 bases from J, with 22 bases between. The CDR3 has 15 amino acids. Per the germline V gene, CDR1 is DFQATT and CDR2 is SNEGSKA (reference sequence). The DNA of the CDR3 is TGCAGTGCCAACCGACCGAGGACTATGACGGAGACCCAGTACTTC. This sequence encodes CSANRPRTMTETQYF.

The rearrangement joins TRBV5-1 to TRBJ2-7; D unclear. This CDR3 comprises 16 residues. The germline CDR1 and CDR2 sequences are SGHRS and YFSETQ. Trimming stripped 0 bases from V and 1 base from J, with 14 bases between. CDR3 amino acids: CASSLVSGPKSYEQYF. Here the CDR3 DNA reads TGCGCCAGCAGCTTGGTCAGTGGGCCTAAATCCTACGAGCAGTACTTC. Full variable domain (outside the CDR3, taken from reference TRBV5-1 and TRBJ2-7): KAGVTQTPRYLIKTRGQQVTLSCSPISGHRSVSWYQQTPGQGLQFLFEYFSETQRNKGNFPGRFSGRQFSNSRSEMNVSTLELGDSALYLCASSLVSGPKSYEQYFGPGTRLTVT.

This clonotype was counted a few times. The chain employs TRBV18 and TRBJ1-2; no reliable D call. Trimming shortened V by 3 bases and J by 4 bases, and 6 bases separated the two germline ends. The CDR3 extends over 12 amino acids. The germline V gene encodes CDR1 KGHSH and CDR2 LQKENI. The CDR3 sequence is CASSPDIYGYTF. DNA of the CDR3: TGTGCCAGCTCACCCGACATCTATGGCTACACCTTC.

This chain links TRBV12-3 or TRBV12-4 with TRBJ2-1, with no clear D. V was clipped by 7 bases and J by 3 bases, with 13 bases between them. The CDR3 length is 14 residues. The CDR3 nucleotides are TGTGCCAGCATTGCGGTTTCAGACTACAATGAGCAGTTCTTC. It translates to CASIAVSDYNEQFF.

This clonotype was seen many times. The chain joins TRBV6-5 to TRBJ1-2; D gene unclear. The germline CDR1 and CDR2 sequences are MNHEY and SVGAGI. V dropped 4 bases and J dropped 1 base, with 10 bases sitting between them. CDR3 size: 14 residues. The CDR3 loop reads CASSSLGGNYGYTF. For the CDR3, the DNA is TGTGCCAGCAGTTCCTTGGGCGGTAACTATGGCTACACCTTC.

The rearrangement uses TRBV7-9 and TRBJ1-1, with D possibly being TRBD1 (5 bases). The V end was cut by 3 bases, the J end by 6 bases, with 14 bases between. Germline CDR1 SEHNR, CDR2 FQNEAQ (reference sequence). This CDR3 is built from 14 residues. The CDR3 sequence: CASSFDSTSPEAFF. The CDR3 DNA sequence: TGTGCCAGCAGCTTCGACAGTACTAGCCCTGAAGCTTTCTTT.

V usage is TRBV20-1 and J usage is TRBJ2-2, with D perhaps TRBD2 (6 bases). The CDR3 consists of 16 residues. Germline V gene data show CDR1 as DFQATT and CDR2 as SNEGSKA (reference sequence). Trimming cost V 6 bases and J 6 bases, with 23 bases left between them. CDR3 amino acids: CSASGDFFGRAGELFF. The CDR3 DNA sequence: TGCAGTGCATCGGGGGATTTTTTCGGGCGGGCCGGGGAGCTGTTTTTT.

This clonotype was detected only a few times. The gene calls are TRBV12-3 or TRBV12-4 and TRBJ1-5; D ambiguous. V was shortened by 6 bases and J by 4 bases, with 16 bases between the two germline ends. This CDR3 is 15 amino acids long. CDR3 protein: CASSLRRAENQPQHF. As DNA, the CDR3 is TGTGCCAGCAGCCTTCGAAGGGCAGAAAATCAGCCCCAGCATTTT.

The CDR3 loop is CASSLLGGPNEAFF. DNA for the CDR3: TGTGCCAGCAGTTTGCTAGGGGGTCCTAATGAAGCTTTCTTT. V is TRBV27 and J is TRBJ1-1; D is perhaps TRBD1 (6 bases). CDR1 and CDR2 (germline): MNHEY, SMNVEV (reference sequence). The CDR3 is made up of 14 amino acids. The V end was cut by 3 bases, the J end by 7 bases, with 15 bases between.

This clonotype was found many times. The chain is built from TRBV28 and TRBJ1-2, with TRBD1 as a possible D gene (6 bases). V dropped 10 bases and J dropped 1 base, with 22 bases sitting between them. The germline V gene encodes CDR1 MDHEN and CDR2 SYDVKM. CDR3 size: 16 residues. CDR3 loop: CATSPLTGTFNYGYTF. Here the CDR3 DNA reads TGTGCCACCTCACCCCTTACCGGGACATTTAACTATGGCTACACCTTC.

This clonotype was picked up a small number of times. The rearrangement joins TRBV11-2 to TRBJ2-5; no clear D gene. The CDR3 is 14 amino acids. Trimming cost V 5 bases and J 7 bases, with 17 bases left between them. Looked up from germline, CDR1 is SGHAT and CDR2 is FQNNGV. CDR3 nucleotide sequence: TGTGCCAGCAGCCAAACGGGCCAAATGGGGACCCAGTACTTC. Its protein product is CASSQTGQMGTQYF.

This clonotype has more than one count but fewer than ten. The V gene is TRBV11-3, the J gene TRBJ1-6; D perhaps matches TRBD1 (6 bases). Germline V CDR1 and CDR2: SGHNT, YENEEA. V lost 3 bases, J lost 10 bases, and 13 bases lay in between. The CDR3 runs to 14 residues. The CDR3 nucleotides read TGTGCCAGCAGCTTGACACAGGGCGAATCACCCCTCCACTTT. Translating gives CASSLTQGESPLHF.

CDR3 in DNA: TGTGCCAGCAGTTACTCAGCGGATACTAACTATGGCTACACCTTC. This translates into CASSYSADTNYGYTF. The chain links TRBV6-6 to TRBJ1-2; no definite D call. The germline V gene has CDR1 MNHNY and CDR2 SVGAGI (reference sequence). This CDR3 region has 15 residues. The ends were cut back, 0 bases at V and 0 bases at J, with 8 bases in the middle.